This T cell receptor beta chain was profiled in a study of T cell responses to AZD1222 COVID-19 vaccine. Points from the study as a whole: Unmutated regions of variants are reportedly targeted by nearly half of spike-specific TCRs. Just a handful of AZD1222 recipients were seropositive at baseline. Donors skewed white British and female; clonal diversity was possibly underestimated. Repertoires were sampled only after the peak T cell response.

Regarding this clone: What it binds is not known.

The assay was immunoSEQ multiplex PCR, and TCRdb's table has in-frame clones only and misses some. Of more than 85,000 clones in the sample, 85% to 90% are singletons; the top ten hold 16%. The germline gives CDR1 GTSNPN, CDR2 SVGIG (reference sequence). J lost 7 bases, V lost 3 bases, and 15 bases had no gene match. This CDR3 spans 15 amino acids. This chain uses TRBV30 with TRBJ2-7; TRBD2 agrees at 7 bases. Sample: peripheral blood, taken on day 0 of AZD1222 vaccination. This receptor was obtained from an adult in good health. Written as DNA, the CDR3 is TGTGCCTGGAGGGGGGGGACCACAAGGAGGGAAGAGCAGTACTTC. This translates into CAWRGGTTRREEQYF. The whole variable domain, remainder taken from reference TRBV30 and TRBJ2-7, is SQTIHQWPATLVQPVGSPLSLECTVEGTSNPNLYWYRQAAGRGLQLLFYSVGIGQISSEVPQNLSASRPQDRQFILSSKKLLLSDSGFYLCAWRGGTTRREEQYFGPGTRLTVT.